This note documents a single T cell receptor (beta chain) sequence. Its antigen is currently unknown. The sample is drawn from a study of response to subunit inactivated influenza vaccine. Study results and limitations: Each seasonal flu vaccination may recruit only limited new T cells, authors suggested.

TCRdb reanalysed the RT-PCR reads using MiXCR and keeps one entry per CDR3 protein. This table has 550,000 to 650,000 distinct CDR3 sequences, about 11% appearing once. V lost 5 bases to trimming and J lost 8 bases, with 11 bases between them. Germline loops: CDR1 SGHTA, CDR2 FQGTGA. The CDR3 has 12 amino acids. This material consisted of PBMCs from blood, taken on the day of vaccination. The TCR originated in a man between 45 and 60 years old who received an inactivated influenza vaccine. This chain joins TRBV7-3 and TRBJ2-3, with D unclear. The CDR3 here is CASSPSTGTQYF. The CDR3 coding sequence is TGTGCCAGCAGCCCCTCCACGGGTACGCAGTATTTT.